Listed here is a single T cell receptor (beta chain). PCR amplification relied on 60 Vbeta primers (plus 13 Jbeta primers). Sequencing used immunoSEQ multiplex PCR; TCRdb keeps in-frame clones, though not all of them. There are around 110,000 clones in the sample; over 65% occur only once, and roughly 8.6% lies in the top ten. The sample belongs to a study of cytomegalovirus exposure and HLA in healthy donors. CDR3 length: 13 residues. Germline V gives CDR1 LNHDA, CDR2 SQIVND (reference sequence). J gave up 7 bases and V 6 bases, and 5 bases lay outside the gene matches. The source is a woman aged 35 to 49 in good health and CMV-seropositive. The sequencing sample was made of PBMCs. The chain combines TRBV19 with TRBJ2-7; 11 bases agree with TRBD2. CDR3 sequence (DNA): TGTGCCAGTAGCCTAGCGGGGGGTCGGGAGCAGTACTTC. As protein: CASSLAGGREQYF. The variable domain in full, with the rest retrieved from reference TRBV19 and TRBJ2-7, is DGGITQSPKYLFRKEGQNVTLSCEQNLNHDAMYWYRQDPGQGLRLIYYSQIVNDFQKGDIAEGYSVSREKKESFPLTVTSAQKNPTAFYLCASSLAGGREQYFGPGTRLTVT.